A selection of T cell receptor beta chains follows, all from one sample in a study of CD8 T cells in Susac syndrome. Each CDR3 protein gets one entry after TCRdb re-called the immunoSEQ multiplex PCR reads with MiXCR. The data show approximately 120,000 distinct CDR3 sequences, roughly 93% seen once. Sample: CD8+ T cells from PBMCs. These receptors came from a human donor with multiple sclerosis. CDR3s include the opening cysteine and the closing phenylalanine or tryptophan. The D gene is left open where the match is weak. Part of the rows lack a size; the others show once, few, many or a class for expanded clones.

DNA	CDR3	D	V	size	J
TGTGCCAGCAGCCCCGGGCCAGCGGGATCCTACAATGAGCAGTTCTTC	CASSPGPAGSYNEQFF	TRBD2	TRBV11-2	.	TRBJ2-1
TGTGCCAGCAGCCAAGGCAGGAGCTACACAGATACGCAGTATTTT	CASSQGRSYTDTQYF	.	TRBV3-1	.	TRBJ2-3
TGCAGCGTTAATCTAGCGGGAGGCCATGAGCAGTTCTTC	CSVNLAGGHEQFF	TRBD2	TRBV29-1	.	TRBJ2-1
TGTGCCAGCAGCCAGTCCCCGCCATTCACAGGGAGGAGGACTGAAGCTTTCTTT	CASSQSPPFTGRRTEAFF	.	TRBV3-1	.	TRBJ1-1
TGTGCCAGCAGTTCCTTAACAGGGGGCTTGCACGAGCAGTACTTC	CASSSLTGGLHEQYF	TRBD1	TRBV28	.	TRBJ2-7
TGCAGCGTTGAAGGGGGCTGGCCCTACGAGCAGTACTTC	CSVEGGWPYEQYF	.	TRBV29-1	.	TRBJ2-7
TGTGCCAGCAGCGTAGAGGGCGGCAGGGTTTTGGAGACCCAGTACTTC	CASSVEGGRVLETQYF	.	TRBV9	.	TRBJ2-5
TGCAGTGCTCCCTCCCAGCGGGACTACAATGAGCAGTTCTTC	CSAPSQRDYNEQFF	TRBD2	TRBV20-1	.	TRBJ2-1
TGTGCCTACGAAGTGGGCCAGTTCAACACCGGGGAGCTGTTTTTT	CAYEVGQFNTGELFF	.	TRBV30	.	TRBJ2-2
TGTGCCAGCAGTCCGACGGGGGGGAACACTGAAGCTTTCTTT	CASSPTGGNTEAFF	.	TRBV12-3/TRBV12-4	once	TRBJ1-1
TGTGCCAGCAGCCGGGGGCCAGCGGGGGCTCAGGAGACCCAGTACTTC	CASSRGPAGAQETQYF	TRBD2	TRBV7-8	.	TRBJ2-5
TGTGCTAGTGGTGATTGGGGAGATACGCAGTATTTT	CASGDWGDTQYF	.	TRBV12-5	.	TRBJ2-3
TGTGCCAGCAGCTCGGACAGGCCTCCCTACGAGCAGTACTTC	CASSSDRPPYEQYF	TRBD1	TRBV13	.	TRBJ2-7
TGCGCCAGCAGCCAGGACACCGTATTGAGTCCTGACTGCACCTTC	CASSQDTVLSPDCTF	.	TRBV4-1	.	TRBJ1-2
TGTGCCAGTAGTCTAGACTGGGCCCGACAGGGAAACACTGAAGCTTTCTTT	CASSLDWARQGNTEAFF	TRBD1	TRBV19	.	TRBJ1-1
TGTGCCAGCAGTCCTGACTTGTCCTCTGGGGCCAACGTCCTGACTTTC	CASSPDLSSGANVLTF	.	TRBV2	.	TRBJ2-6
TGCAGCGTTGCCTCTGGCACGGAAAAACTGTTTTTT	CSVASGTEKLFF	.	TRBV29-1	.	TRBJ1-4
TGTGCCTCCCACCTGTTACGGGAATCGAACACTGAAGCTTTCTTT	CASHLLRESNTEAFF	.	TRBV7-9	.	TRBJ1-1
TGTGCCAGCAGCTCCGGAGGGAGACGCGAGGCCCAGTACTTC	CASSSGGRREAQYF	.	TRBV9	.	TRBJ2-5
TGTGCCAGCGCACCAGGAGCGGGGTCTAGCACAGATACGCAGTATTTT	CASAPGAGSSTDTQYF	TRBD2	TRBV18	.	TRBJ2-3
TGTGCCAGCAGCCAACGGGCCGGGACAGGGGGAAGTCAGGACATTCAGTACTTC	CASSQRAGTGGSQDIQYF	TRBD1	TRBV4-2	.	TRBJ2-4
TGTGCCAGCAGTGGGACAGGGGAGAGGATGAACACTGAAGCTTTCTTT	CASSGTGERMNTEAFF	TRBD1	TRBV2	.	TRBJ1-1
TGTGCCACCCGGGACAATAATGAAAAACTGTTTTTT	CATRDNNEKLFF	.	TRBV4-2	.	TRBJ1-4
TGTGCCAGCAGTGAAGGGCAGGGGGCCGGGGGCAATCAGCCCCAGCATTTT	CASSEGQGAGGNQPQHF	TRBD1	TRBV2	.	TRBJ1-5
TGTGCCAGCAGCCCGCGGACAGGGGGAGGAACTGAAGCTTTCTTT	CASSPRTGGGTEAFF	TRBD1	TRBV9	once	TRBJ1-1
TGTGCCAGCGGACCGGGAGGGCCGGAGACCCAGTACTTC	CASGPGGPETQYF	TRBD2	TRBV7-2	.	TRBJ2-5
TGTGCCACCAGCCAGCAGGGGAGACGCAATCAGCCCCAGCATTTT	CATSQQGRRNQPQHF	.	TRBV15	.	TRBJ1-5
TGCGCCAGCAGCTTGACTAGACAAGATACGCAGTATTTT	CASSLTRQDTQYF	.	TRBV5-1	once	TRBJ2-3
TGTGCCAGCAGCCAAAGAGGATCCACAGATACGCAGTATTTT	CASSQRGSTDTQYF	.	TRBV3-1	.	TRBJ2-3
TGCGCCAGCAGCCAGAGCGGGCCAAGCACAGATACGCAGTATTTT	CASSQSGPSTDTQYF	.	TRBV4-1	.	TRBJ2-3
TGTGCCAGCAGCCCTCGGGGTAATGCCAATCAGCCCCAGCATTTT	CASSPRGNANQPQHF	.	TRBV9	.	TRBJ1-5
TGTGCCAGCAGCCAAGACACTCGTGCTAATGAGCAGTTCTTC	CASSQDTRANEQFF	.	TRBV4-2	.	TRBJ2-1
TGTGCCAGCAGCCAAGGTTTGATCTCTGGGGCCAACGTCCTGACTTTC	CASSQGLISGANVLTF	.	TRBV14	.	TRBJ2-6
TGTGCCAGCAGCTTGGTCCGGGACGGGTACAATGAGCAGTTCTTC	CASSLVRDGYNEQFF	.	TRBV5-6	.	TRBJ2-1
TGTGCCAGCAGCTTAGGGGACATCGAAAAAGCTTTCTTT	CASSLGDIEKAFF	.	TRBV7-9	.	TRBJ1-1
TGCAGCGTTGTGGCAGGGGGTTCGTACTATGGCTACACCTTC	CSVVAGGSYYGYTF	TRBD1	TRBV29-1	.	TRBJ1-2
TGTGCCAGCAGCCAAGAAGGGGGCAGGGGTGACACCATATATTTT	CASSQEGGRGDTIYF	TRBD1	TRBV3-1	.	TRBJ1-3
TGTGCCAGCTCACCCTACATTCGGTTTCCAGGGGCGATGTGCTATGGCTACACCTTC	CASSPYIRFPGAMCYGYTF	.	TRBV18	.	TRBJ1-2
TGTGCCAGCAGTCCGCAGAACCGGGGCGTCTTTGGGCCCCAGCATTTT	CASSPQNRGVFGPQHF	.	TRBV12-3/TRBV12-4	.	TRBJ1-5
TGTGCCAGCAGCAACCCAGGGGGACTCCCGAACACCGGGGAGCTGTTTTTT	CASSNPGGLPNTGELFF	.	TRBV9	.	TRBJ2-2
TGTGCCAGCAGCTTAGGATCACCGAACACCGGGGAGCTGTTTTTT	CASSLGSPNTGELFF	.	TRBV13	.	TRBJ2-2
TGTGCCAGCAGCCCGAGTGTGGCGCGAAGGGATAGCAATCAGCCCCAGCATTTT	CASSPSVARRDSNQPQHF	.	TRBV7-6	.	TRBJ1-5
TGCAGCGTACGCGAAAAGGGGGAAGGACAGCCCCAGCATTTT	CSVREKGEGQPQHF	.	TRBV29-1	.	TRBJ1-5
TGTGCCAGCAGCGTAGCCGTGTCTAGCGGGAGCTCCTACAATGAGCAGTTCTTC	CASSVAVSSGSSYNEQFF	TRBD2	TRBV9	.	TRBJ2-1
TGTGCCAGCAGTCTTACAGGGGGCGATACTCTCTATGGCTACACCTTC	CASSLTGGDTLYGYTF	TRBD1	TRBV28	.	TRBJ1-2
TGCGCCAGCAGCCGCATCGATGGGGGGCTCACAGATACGCAGTATTTT	CASSRIDGGLTDTQYF	.	TRBV4-1	few	TRBJ2-3
TGTGCCAGCAGTTTAAAGGGGGACGGTGGCTACACCTTC	CASSLKGDGGYTF	.	TRBV27	.	TRBJ1-2
TGCAGTGCTAGTCAGGGGGGGGCTGAAGCTTTCTTT	CSASQGGAEAFF	TRBD1	TRBV20-1	.	TRBJ1-1
TGTGCCATCAGCGAACCGAGGACAGGGGGCTTCGAGCAGTACTTC	CAISEPRTGGFEQYF	TRBD1	TRBV10-3	.	TRBJ2-7
TGTGCCAGCAGTTCGGGACTAGCGGGGGGGAATCTTTACGAGCAGTACTTC	CASSSGLAGGNLYEQYF	TRBD2	TRBV27	.	TRBJ2-7